This is a list of T cell receptor beta chains from one sample in a study of T cell responses to AZD1222 COVID-19 vaccine. Produced via immunoSEQ multiplex PCR; TCRdb's table is partial and in-frame only. The sample gives roughly 200,000 clones, approximately 89% of which show up once; under 4% is in the top ten. The sequencing here drew on peripheral blood, taken 28 days after the second AZD1222 dose. The receptor source for this set is an adult who received the AZD1222 COVID-19 vaccine. Both conserved end residues are part of each CDR3. Fields, in order: J gene, clone size, V gene, CDR3 protein. The size entry is marked missing in some rows and otherwise reads once, few, many or a size class.

TRBJ2-3 | NA | TRBV24-1 | CATSEAKQGTQYF
TRBJ2-6 | NA | TRBV2 | CASTPGQGISGANVLTF
TRBJ2-2 | NA | TRBV12-3/TRBV12-4 | CASMGQGAGELFF
TRBJ1-2 | NA | TRBV19 | CATTPQGRDYGYTF
TRBJ2-2 | NA | TRBV14 | CASSQGLVVYTGELFF
TRBJ1-2 | NA | TRBV9 | CASSVVGDSNYGYTF
TRBJ1-5 | once | TRBV19 | CASSIWTGGPNQPQHF
TRBJ1-6 | NA | TRBV5-6 | CASSESTGSYNSPLHF
TRBJ2-7 | NA | TRBV7-2 | CASSLRGGATYEQYF
TRBJ1-2 | NA | TRBV5-4 | CASSVGAGDHGYTF
TRBJ2-1 | NA | TRBV7-3 | CASSGTSHEQFF
TRBJ2-7 | few | TRBV6-1 | CASSDRGYEQYF
TRBJ1-5 | NA | TRBV20-1 | CSASWGQGSNQPQHF